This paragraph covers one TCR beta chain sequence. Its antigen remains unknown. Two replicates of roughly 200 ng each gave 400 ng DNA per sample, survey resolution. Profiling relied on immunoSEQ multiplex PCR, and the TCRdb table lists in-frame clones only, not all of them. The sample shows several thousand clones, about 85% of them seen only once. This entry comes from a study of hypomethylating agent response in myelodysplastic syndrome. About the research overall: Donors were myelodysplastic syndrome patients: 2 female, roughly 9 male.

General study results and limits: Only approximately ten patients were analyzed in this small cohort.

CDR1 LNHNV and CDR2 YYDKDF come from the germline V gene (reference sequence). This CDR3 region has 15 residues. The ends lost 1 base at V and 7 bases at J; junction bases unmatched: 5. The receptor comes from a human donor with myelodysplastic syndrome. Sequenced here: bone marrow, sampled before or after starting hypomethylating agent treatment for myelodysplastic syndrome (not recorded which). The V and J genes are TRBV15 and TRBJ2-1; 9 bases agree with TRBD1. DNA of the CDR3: TGTGCCACCAGCAGAGCGGACAGGGGAGAAAATGAGCAGTTCTTC. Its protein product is CATSRADRGENEQFF.